This T cell receptor beta chain was sequenced for a study of cytomegalovirus exposure and HLA in healthy donors. V lost 6 bases and J 6 bases, leaving 15 bases between the germline ends. This CDR3 contains 13 residues. Germline assignment: CDR1 MDHEN and CDR2 SYDVKM. Use of 60 Vbeta and 13 Jbeta primers characterized the PCR. Here immunoSEQ multiplex PCR was the method, and the copy in TCRdb shows in-frame clones only, minus some. The sample carries about 130,000 clones, 77% recorded once. The sample was PBMCs. The TCR originated in a woman in her thirties or forties in good health and CMV-seropositive. The chain uses TRBV28 and TRBJ2-7; D might be TRBD2 (6 bases). The CDR3: CASRSGLKGEQYF. Written as DNA, the CDR3 is TGTGCCAGCAGGTCGGGACTCAAAGGCGAGCAGTACTTC.